The rows below give T cell receptor beta chains drawn from one sample of a study of cytomegalovirus exposure and HLA in healthy donors. Libraries were prepared by immunoSEQ multiplex PCR; TCRdb keeps only in-frame clonotypes and omits some of them. The sample lists about 100,000 clones; approximately 75% were seen once. The specimen sequenced was PBMCs. All receptors come from a middle-aged woman in good health and CMV-seronegative. Both conserved end residues are part of each CDR3. A D gene is named only where the DNA matches it firmly. The size entry is marked missing in some rows and otherwise reads once, few, many or a size class.

D gene: NA
clone size: NA
J gene: TRBJ1-5
V gene: TRBV28
CDR3 protein: CASSEDRIHSNQPQHF
CDR3 DNA: TGTGCCAGCAGTGAAGACAGAATCCATAGCAATCAGCCCCAGCATTTT

D gene: NA
clone size: NA
J gene: TRBJ2-5
V gene: TRBV5-5
CDR3 protein: CASSLISRGEETQYF
CDR3 DNA: TGTGCCAGCAGCTTGATTAGCAGGGGAGAAGAGACCCAGTACTTC

D gene: TRBD1
clone size: NA
J gene: TRBJ2-1
V gene: TRBV5-1
CDR3 protein: CASRQGTAYNEQFF
CDR3 DNA: TGCGCCAGCAGGCAAGGGACAGCCTACAATGAGCAGTTCTTC

D gene: NA
clone size: NA
J gene: TRBJ1-6
V gene: TRBV30
CDR3 protein: CAWSVGGADNSPLHF
CDR3 DNA: TGTGCCTGGAGTGTAGGAGGGGCCGATAATTCACCCCTCCACTTT

D gene: NA
clone size: NA
J gene: TRBJ2-1
V gene: TRBV6-1
CDR3 protein: CASITNRAPYNEQFF
CDR3 DNA: TGTGCCAGCATTACTAACAGGGCTCCCTACAATGAGCAGTTCTTC

D gene: TRBD2
clone size: NA
J gene: TRBJ2-7
V gene: TRBV30
CDR3 protein: CAWSPGLAGIYEQYF
CDR3 DNA: TGTGCCTGGAGTCCCGGACTAGCGGGAATCTACGAGCAGTACTTC

D gene: NA
clone size: NA
J gene: TRBJ1-3
V gene: TRBV7-9
CDR3 protein: CSSNYEVSGNTIYF
CDR3 DNA: TGTTCCAGCAACTACGAGGTCTCTGGAAACACCATATATTTT

D gene: TRBD1
clone size: few
J gene: TRBJ2-5
V gene: TRBV30
CDR3 protein: CAWGQGRETQYF
CDR3 DNA: TGTGCCTGGGGACAGGGGCGAGAGACCCAGTACTTC

D gene: TRBD2
clone size: NA
J gene: TRBJ2-1
V gene: TRBV9
CDR3 protein: CASSQVGLLYNEQFF
CDR3 DNA: TGTGCCAGCAGCCAAGTGGGACTACTCTACAATGAGCAGTTCTTC

D gene: NA
clone size: NA
J gene: TRBJ2-7
V gene: TRBV7-8
CDR3 protein: CASSRTAGKVSYEQYF
CDR3 DNA: TGTGCCAGCAGCCGGACCGCCGGGAAAGTATCCTACGAGCAGTACTTC

D gene: NA
clone size: NA
J gene: TRBJ2-7
V gene: TRBV28
CDR3 protein: CASRPQGTYEQYF
CDR3 DNA: TGTGCCAGCAGACCGCAGGGAACCTACGAGCAGTACTTC

D gene: TRBD1
clone size: NA
J gene: TRBJ2-5
V gene: TRBV20-1
CDR3 protein: CSAGDSETQYF
CDR3 DNA: TGCAGTGCTGGGGACAGCGAGACCCAGTACTTC

D gene: NA
clone size: NA
J gene: TRBJ2-1
V gene: TRBV6-4
CDR3 protein: CASSENYYYNEQFF
CDR3 DNA: TGTGCCAGCAGTGAGAACTATTATTACAATGAGCAGTTCTTC

D gene: NA
clone size: few
J gene: TRBJ1-6
V gene: TRBV2
CDR3 protein: CASSQDRPENSPLHF
CDR3 DNA: TGTGCCAGCAGTCAGGACAGACCAGAAAATTCACCCCTCCACTTT

D gene: NA
clone size: NA
J gene: TRBJ1-1
V gene: TRBV6-1
CDR3 protein: CASTIIQAEAFF
CDR3 DNA: TGTGCCAGCACTATAATCCAGGCGGAAGCTTTCTTT

D gene: TRBD1
clone size: NA
J gene: TRBJ2-2
V gene: TRBV2
CDR3 protein: CASSGDRVAGELFF
CDR3 DNA: TGTGCCAGCAGTGGGGACAGGGTAGCCGGGGAGCTGTTTTTT

D gene: NA
clone size: NA
J gene: TRBJ2-5
V gene: TRBV28
CDR3 protein: CASSLGLGRQETQYF
CDR3 DNA: TGTGCCAGCAGTTTAGGGCTGGGTAGGCAAGAGACCCAGTACTTC

D gene: NA
clone size: few
J gene: TRBJ2-7
V gene: TRBV9
CDR3 protein: CASSPGGDPTGKQYF
CDR3 DNA: TGTGCCAGCAGCCCAGGAGGGGATCCCACTGGAAAGCAGTACTTC

D gene: NA
clone size: few
J gene: TRBJ2-1
V gene: TRBV7-6
CDR3 protein: CASSPLGGSYNEQFF
CDR3 DNA: TGTGCCAGCAGCCCCCTAGGGGGCTCCTACAATGAGCAGTTCTTC

D gene: TRBD1
clone size: few
J gene: TRBJ1-5
V gene: TRBV28
CDR3 protein: CATDRGNQPQHF
CDR3 DNA: TGTGCCACCGACAGGGGCAATCAGCCCCAGCATTTT

D gene: TRBD1
clone size: NA
J gene: TRBJ2-2
V gene: TRBV5-4
CDR3 protein: CASSLGDRGLTGELFF
CDR3 DNA: TGTGCCAGCAGCTTGGGGGACAGGGGGCTCACCGGGGAGCTGTTTTTT

D gene: TRBD2
clone size: few
J gene: TRBJ2-1
V gene: TRBV4-1
CDR3 protein: CASSQVQRERYNEQFF
CDR3 DNA: TGCGCCAGCAGCCAAGTACAGCGGGAGAGATACAATGAGCAGTTCTTC

D gene: NA
clone size: few
J gene: TRBJ2-2
V gene: TRBV27
CDR3 protein: CASSRPGENTGELFF
CDR3 DNA: TGTGCCAGCAGCAGACCTGGAGAGAACACCGGGGAGCTGTTTTTT

D gene: TRBD1
clone size: NA
J gene: TRBJ1-4
V gene: TRBV7-9
CDR3 protein: CASSFDRGTNEKLFF
CDR3 DNA: TGTGCCAGCAGCTTTGACAGGGGAACTAATGAAAAACTGTTTTTT

D gene: NA
clone size: NA
J gene: TRBJ1-2
V gene: TRBV5-1
CDR3 protein: CASSLTGANYGYTF
CDR3 DNA: TGCGCCAGCAGCTTAACAGGAGCTAACTATGGCTACACCTTC

D gene: NA
clone size: NA
J gene: TRBJ2-7
V gene: TRBV13
CDR3 protein: CASSSNRAGEQYF
CDR3 DNA: TGTGCCAGCAGCTCCAACAGGGCGGGCGAGCAGTACTTC

D gene: TRBD2
clone size: NA
J gene: TRBJ2-7
V gene: TRBV10-2
CDR3 protein: CATQKSGRGWEQYF
CDR3 DNA: TGCGCCACCCAAAAAAGCGGGAGGGGGTGGGAGCAGTACTTC

D gene: TRBD1
clone size: NA
J gene: TRBJ2-7
V gene: TRBV7-3
CDR3 protein: CASSFIILDRGYSYEQYF
CDR3 DNA: TGTGCCAGCAGCTTTATCATCCTGGACAGGGGCTACTCCTACGAGCAGTACTTC

D gene: TRBD2
clone size: few
J gene: TRBJ2-1
V gene: TRBV6-5
CDR3 protein: CASRGTSGYNEQFF
CDR3 DNA: TGTGCCAGCAGGGGGACTAGCGGCTACAATGAGCAGTTCTTC

D gene: TRBD2
clone size: NA
J gene: TRBJ2-3
V gene: TRBV6-1
CDR3 protein: CASIGTSGSADTQYF
CDR3 DNA: TGTGCCAGCATTGGGACTAGCGGGAGTGCAGATACGCAGTATTTT

D gene: NA
clone size: NA
J gene: TRBJ2-7
V gene: TRBV7-9
CDR3 protein: CSSSLEARGIQYF
CDR3 DNA: TGTTCCAGCAGCTTAGAGGCCAGGGGAATCCAGTACTTC

D gene: TRBD2
clone size: NA
J gene: TRBJ2-7
V gene: TRBV29-1
CDR3 protein: CSVKAGGPYEQYF
CDR3 DNA: TGCAGCGTTAAAGCGGGAGGGCCTTACGAGCAGTACTTC

D gene: TRBD1
clone size: NA
J gene: TRBJ1-2
V gene: TRBV29-1
CDR3 protein: CSVWTGNYGYTF
CDR3 DNA: TGCAGCGTTTGGACAGGCAACTATGGCTACACCTTC

D gene: TRBD2
clone size: NA
J gene: TRBJ2-7
V gene: TRBV19
CDR3 protein: CASSIQSSGSSYEQYF
CDR3 DNA: TGTGCCAGTAGTATACAATCTAGCGGGAGTTCCTACGAGCAGTACTTC

D gene: NA
clone size: few
J gene: TRBJ1-2
V gene: TRBV4-2
CDR3 protein: CASSLTPPRVAHNYGYTF
CDR3 DNA: TGTGCCAGCAGCCTCACCCCCCCCAGGGTGGCACATAACTATGGCTACACCTTC

D gene: TRBD1
clone size: NA
J gene: TRBJ2-7
V gene: TRBV27
CDR3 protein: CASSSRDRGSYEQYF
CDR3 DNA: TGTGCCAGCAGTTCCCGGGACAGGGGCTCCTACGAGCAGTACTTC

D gene: TRBD2
clone size: NA
J gene: TRBJ2-2
V gene: TRBV7-9
CDR3 protein: CSSSLAPSGGYTGELFF
CDR3 DNA: TGTTCCAGCAGCTTAGCGCCTAGCGGGGGTTACACCGGGGAGCTGTTTTTT

D gene: NA
clone size: NA
J gene: TRBJ1-4
V gene: TRBV7-9
CDR3 protein: CSSSLRLTTGREKLFF
CDR3 DNA: TGTTCCAGCAGCTTAAGGCTCACAACGGGTAGGGAAAAACTGTTTTTT

D gene: TRBD1
clone size: NA
J gene: TRBJ1-5
V gene: TRBV5-6
CDR3 protein: CASSRGTGNQPQHF
CDR3 DNA: TGTGCCAGCAGCCGAGGGACAGGGAATCAGCCCCAGCATTTT

D gene: TRBD1
clone size: NA
J gene: TRBJ2-7
V gene: TRBV19
CDR3 protein: CASSIGTGDYEQYF
CDR3 DNA: TGTGCCAGTAGTATCGGGACAGGGGACTACGAGCAGTACTTC

D gene: TRBD1
clone size: NA
J gene: TRBJ1-5
V gene: TRBV30
CDR3 protein: CAWSDRGHQPQHF
CDR3 DNA: TGTGCCTGGAGTGACAGGGGGCATCAGCCCCAGCATTTT

D gene: NA
clone size: NA
J gene: TRBJ2-5
V gene: TRBV9
CDR3 protein: CASSSKEARKEQYF
CDR3 DNA: TGTGCCAGCAGTTCTAAAGAGGCGAGAAAGGAGCAGTACTTC

D gene: TRBD1
clone size: NA
J gene: TRBJ1-4
V gene: TRBV7-8
CDR3 protein: CASSPDRVGSGEKLFF
CDR3 DNA: TGTGCCAGCAGCCCAGACAGGGTGGGCAGTGGGGAAAAACTGTTTTTT

D gene: TRBD1
clone size: NA
J gene: TRBJ2-7
V gene: TRBV9
CDR3 protein: CASSAGTGTFEQYF
CDR3 DNA: TGTGCCAGCAGCGCCGGGACAGGGACTTTCGAGCAGTACTTC

D gene: TRBD1
clone size: few
J gene: TRBJ1-2
V gene: TRBV5-4
CDR3 protein: CASSGTGLQGYTF
CDR3 DNA: TGTGCCAGCAGCGGGACAGGGCTGCAGGGCTACACCTTC

D gene: TRBD2
clone size: few
J gene: TRBJ2-5
V gene: TRBV30
CDR3 protein: CAWSPGLANQETQYF
CDR3 DNA: TGTGCCTGGAGTCCGGGACTAGCGAACCAAGAGACCCAGTACTTC

D gene: TRBD1
clone size: few
J gene: TRBJ2-7
V gene: TRBV28
CDR3 protein: CASSPPGQGFYEQYF
CDR3 DNA: TGTGCCAGCAGTCCCCCGGGACAGGGATTTTACGAGCAGTACTTC

D gene: NA
clone size: NA
J gene: TRBJ2-5
V gene: TRBV28
CDR3 protein: CASSPHGGQGTQYF
CDR3 DNA: TGTGCCAGCAGTCCCCACGGCGGTCAAGGGACCCAGTACTTC

D gene: NA
clone size: NA
J gene: TRBJ1-5
V gene: TRBV7-9
CDR3 protein: CASSLSSRDTGNQPRHF
CDR3 DNA: TGTGCCAGCAGCTTATCCTCCCGGGACACGGGCAATCAGCCCCGGCATTTT

D gene: NA
clone size: NA
J gene: TRBJ2-3
V gene: TRBV14
CDR3 protein: CASGWGGGPDTQYF
CDR3 DNA: TGTGCCAGCGGATGGGGGGGCGGTCCAGATACGCAGTATTTT

D gene: TRBD1
clone size: NA
J gene: TRBJ1-1
V gene: TRBV18
CDR3 protein: CASSPSPGTGNTEAFF
CDR3 DNA: TGTGCCAGCTCACCCAGTCCCGGGACAGGGAACACTGAAGCTTTCTTT

D gene: NA
clone size: NA
J gene: TRBJ1-6
V gene: TRBV4-3
CDR3 protein: CASKKGSHNSPLHF
CDR3 DNA: TGCGCCAGCAAGAAGGGGTCCCATAATTCACCCCTCCACTTT

D gene: NA
clone size: NA
J gene: TRBJ1-5
V gene: TRBV5-8
CDR3 protein: CASSLRGSRNQPQHF
CDR3 DNA: TGTGCCAGCAGCTTGCGGGGGAGTAGGAATCAGCCCCAGCATTTT

D gene: TRBD2
clone size: NA
J gene: TRBJ2-7
V gene: TRBV6-1
CDR3 protein: CASIFLAGESYEQYF
CDR3 DNA: TGTGCCAGCATCTTCTTAGCGGGGGAGTCCTACGAGCAGTACTTC

D gene: NA
clone size: few
J gene: TRBJ2-7
V gene: TRBV9
CDR3 protein: CASSGRDNSYEQYF
CDR3 DNA: TGTGCCAGCAGCGGCCGGGACAACTCCTACGAGCAGTACTTC

D gene: NA
clone size: NA
J gene: TRBJ1-1
V gene: TRBV6-6
CDR3 protein: CASSWTASKTEAFF
CDR3 DNA: TGTGCCAGCAGCTGGACAGCTTCCAAGACTGAAGCTTTCTTT

D gene: TRBD1
clone size: NA
J gene: TRBJ1-3
V gene: TRBV7-9
CDR3 protein: CSSSFGQGALNTIYF
CDR3 DNA: TGTTCCAGCAGCTTCGGACAGGGGGCTTTAAACACCATATATTTT

D gene: NA
clone size: few
J gene: TRBJ1-5
V gene: TRBV7-2
CDR3 protein: CASSLVEGSNQPQHF
CDR3 DNA: TGTGCCAGCAGCTTAGTGGAGGGTAGCAATCAGCCCCAGCATTTT